Following are 14 T cell receptor beta chains from one sample sequenced in a study of shared clonotypes between healthy human individuals (TCRdb year 2020). To prepare the library, the immunoSEQ multiplex PCR assay was applied. TCRdb mirrors the immuneACCESS table, restricted to in-frame sequences. Some clones are absent from its copies; in checked studies, under half trace to an unresolved V gene, and the reason for the others is unknown. This sample holds a few hundred thousand clones; around 86% were observed only once. In total, the top ten clones hold roughly 15% of the sample. The sample comprised memory CD8+ T cells sorted from blood. The cell subset or site label of this sample denotes: CD45RO+ cells pooled with CCR7-negative TemRA cells. The source is a man aged 18 to 35 in good health.

The chain combines TRBV28 with TRBJ1-5; D might be TRBD1 (5 bases). Trimming pared 4 bases from V and 4 bases from J, leaving 17 bases between. The length of the CDR3 is 16 residues. CDR1 is MDHEN and CDR2 is SYDVKM in the germline V gene. CDR3 region: CASSYGEAGRNQPQHF. CDR3 nucleotide sequence: TGTGCCAGCAGTTATGGCGAGGCAGGGAGAAATCAGCCCCAGCATTTT.

The chain has TRBV5-6 and TRBJ2-2, with a weak D call TRBD2 (6 bases). The V and J ends lost 2 bases and 4 bases respectively, with 12 bases between them. The CDR3 covers 15 residues. CDR1 is SGHDT, CDR2 YYEEEE, per germline. The chain's CDR3 is CASSFIQGGTGELFF. CDR3 sequence (DNA): TGTGCCAGCAGCTTCATTCAGGGAGGCACCGGGGAGCTGTTTTTT.

The J gene is TRBJ1-2, the V gene TRBV7-9; 10 bases agree with TRBD1. Germline V gene lookup returns CDR1 SEHNR and CDR2 FQNEAQ (reference sequence). This CDR3 contains 16 residues. J was trimmed by 8 bases and V by 1 base; bases with no gene match: 10. The CDR3 DNA sequence: TGTGCCAGCAGCTTAGTGACAGGGGGCTCGAGGTACGGCTACACCTTC. Encoded protein: CASSLVTGGSRYGYTF. Full variable domain (outside the CDR3, taken from reference TRBV7-9 and TRBJ1-2): DTGVSQNPRHKITKRGQNVTFRCDPISEHNRLYWYRQTLGQGPEFLTYFQNEAQLEKSRLLSDRFSAERPKGSFSTLEIQRTEQGDSAMYLCASSLVTGGSRYGYTFGSGTRLTVV.

CDR3 DNA: TGTGCCAGCAGGATCCTAGCGGGGACGTTAAACAATGAGCAGTTCTTC. As protein: CASRILAGTLNNEQFF. The J gene is TRBJ2-1, the V gene TRBV27; 9 bases are a match to TRBD2. Trimming at V came to 6 bases and at J to 5 bases, leaving 11 bases not matched to a gene. This CDR3 spans 16 amino acids. CDR1 and CDR2 from the germline V gene are MNHEY and SMNVEV (reference sequence).

The gene calls are TRBV6-5 and TRBJ2-5; the match to TRBD2 covers 7 bases. With V trimmed by 0 bases and J by 5 bases, 9 bases remained unmatched. The CDR3 has 16 amino acids. Germline lookup yields CDR1 MNHEY and CDR2 SVGAGI. The CDR3 here is CASSYSAGEVLETQYF. CDR3 in DNA: TGTGCCAGCAGTTACTCTGCGGGAGAGGTGTTGGAGACCCAGTACTTC.

This chain uses TRBV27 with TRBJ1-3, with TRBD1 matching 7 bases. The germline gives CDR1 MNHEY, CDR2 SMNVEV (reference sequence). V was clipped by 5 bases and J by 0 bases; unmatched bases: 4. This CDR3 comprises 15 residues. The chain's CDR3 is CASSKGQSSGNTIYF. In DNA, the CDR3 is TGTGCCAGCAGTAAGGGACAGTCCTCTGGAAACACCATATATTTT.

This chain joins TRBV9 and TRBJ2-7; D unclear. This CDR3 has 12 residues. Trimming pared 4 bases from V and 0 bases from J, leaving 5 bases between. The germline CDR1 and CDR2 sequences are SGDLS and YYNGEE. The CDR3 loop reads CASSPNSYEQYF. The CDR3 DNA reads as TGTGCCAGCAGCCCAAACTCCTACGAGCAGTACTTC.

The chain carries TRBV11-1 and TRBJ1-6, with unresolved D. Looked up from germline, CDR1 is SGHAT and CDR2 is FQDESV (reference sequence). V lost 1 base and J lost 11, with 15 bases in between. The CDR3 length is 15 residues. This chain's CDR3 is CASSLDTPARAPLHF. The CDR3 DNA follows: TGTGCCAGCAGCTTAGATACACCCGCAAGGGCACCCCTCCACTTT.

This clone occurred a few times. This chain connects TRBV7-8 to TRBJ2-6; no clear D gene. V was cut by 3 bases and J by 0 bases, with 6 bases left in between. Germline CDR1 reads SGHVS; CDR2 reads FQNEAQ. The CDR3 is 15 amino acids. CDR3 nucleotide sequence: TGTGCCAGCAGCTTTCAGAGCTCTGGGGCCAACGTCCTGACTTTC. Protein: CASSFQSSGANVLTF.

The rearrangement joins TRBV4-1 to TRBJ2-2, with D uncertain. From germline, CDR1 is MGHRA and CDR2 YSYEKL. This CDR3 comprises 13 residues. Trimming stripped 4 bases from V and 7 bases from J, with 10 bases between. The CDR3, as DNA: TGCGCCAGCAGCCTCAAGGTTATCGGGGAGCTGTTTTTT. Protein sequence: CASSLKVIGELFF.

V is TRBV11-3 and J is TRBJ2-7; no reliable D call. V dropped 5 bases and J dropped 5 bases, with 16 bases sitting between them. The CDR3 is made up of 14 amino acids. The germline V gene encodes CDR1 SGHNT and CDR2 YENEEA. The CDR3 DNA reads TGTGCCAGCAGCGGCCGTTGGGATCCCAACGAGCAGTACTTC. Its protein product is CASSGRWDPNEQYF.

A single count supports this clone. V and J are TRBV18 and TRBJ2-3, with unresolved D. V lost 0 bases, J lost 0 bases, and 10 bases lay in between. Looked up from germline, CDR1 is KGHSH and CDR2 is LQKENI. The CDR3 runs 16 residues. The CDR3 DNA reads as TGTGCCAGCTCACCACCTCCACCTTCTAGCACAGATACGCAGTATTTT. Amino acid sequence: CASSPPPPSSTDTQYF.

This chain connects TRBV18 to TRBJ2-1, with D perhaps TRBD1 (5 bases). The V and J ends lost 0 bases and 2 bases respectively, with 5 bases between them. This CDR3 has 14 residues. CDR1 KGHSH and CDR2 LQKENI come from the germline V gene. The CDR3 DNA is TGTGCCAGCTCACCACCGACAGCCTACAATGAGCAGTTCTTC. Residues: CASSPPTAYNEQFF.

The chain is built from TRBV5-6 and TRBJ2-7; D is possibly TRBD2 (5 bases). Germline CDR1 is SGHDT and CDR2 is YYEEEE. Trimming removed 3 bases from V and 3 bases from J, with 16 bases in between. The CDR3 loop spans 15 amino acids. CDR3 loop: CASSWEIGPSYEQYF. In DNA form, the CDR3 reads TGTGCCAGCAGCTGGGAGATTGGGCCGAGCTACGAGCAGTACTTC.